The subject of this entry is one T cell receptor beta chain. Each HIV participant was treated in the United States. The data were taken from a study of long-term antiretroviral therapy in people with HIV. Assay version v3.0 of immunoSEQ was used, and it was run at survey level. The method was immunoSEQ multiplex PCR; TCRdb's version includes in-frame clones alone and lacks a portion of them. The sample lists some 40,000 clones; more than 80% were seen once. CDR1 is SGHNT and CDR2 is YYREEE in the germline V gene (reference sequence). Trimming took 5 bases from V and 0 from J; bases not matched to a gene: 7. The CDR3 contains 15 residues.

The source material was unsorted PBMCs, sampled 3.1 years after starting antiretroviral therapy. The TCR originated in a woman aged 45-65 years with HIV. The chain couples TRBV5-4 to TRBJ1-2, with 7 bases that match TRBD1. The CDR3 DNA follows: TGTGCCAGCAGTCCCCCGACAGGGACTAACTATGGCTACACCTTC. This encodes CASSPPTGTNYGYTF.